The T cell receptor beta chain under discussion was sequenced for a study of blood T cell repertoires in COVID-19. Overall study: From the United States, Italy and Spain came samples of acute and convalescent COVID-19. From T cells, B-cell-depleted T cells, or PBMCs came the material, which was cDNA or gDNA.

Using immunoSEQ multiplex PCR, the repertoire was profiled, and TCRdb retains in-frame clones only, with some absent. The repertoire has 37,000 or so clones, approximately 88% of them found once; the top ten carry roughly 6.2%. The junction had 9 bases not matched to a gene; V was cut back by 6 bases and J by 5 bases. CDR3 size: 16 residues. Germline lookup yields CDR1 KGHSH and CDR2 LQKENI. The chain is built from TRBV18 and TRBJ1-6; 8 bases are a match to TRBD1. The TCR originated in a human donor in a cohort sampled during active COVID-19. Sequenced input: peripheral blood. As DNA, the CDR3 is TGTGCCAGCTCGCCCAGGGGGCGTGGGAATAATTCACCCCTCCACTTT. It is translated as CASSPRGRGNNSPLHF.